This T cell receptor (beta chain) was captured by sequencing in a study of T cells in Graves' hyperthyroidism and ophthalmopathy. Study-level results: Researchers found most expanded thyroid clonotypes above 0.001 in blood as well. A model using 13 V-J features told ophthalmopathy apart from stable hyperthyroidism.

This CDR3 region has 14 residues. Trimming shortened V by 1 base and J by 3 bases, and 10 bases separated the two germline ends. The germline gives CDR1 GTSNPN, CDR2 SVGIG (reference sequence). RNA transcripts provided the source from which TCR beta CDR3 regions were amplified. Researchers ran a first-round RT-PCR on the TCR CDR3 using the HTBI primer set. TCRdb ran MiXCR on the multiplex PCR reads and lists one entry per CDR3 protein. The sample comprises approximately 600,000 distinct CDR3 sequences, more than 20% of which are singletons, and 34% rests with the top ten. The sample holds a few counts of this clonotype. Antigen specificity is unknown. PBMCs were collected from an approximately 9.4 ml volume of fresh peripheral blood.

V and J are TRBV30 and TRBJ1-5; the D gene is possibly TRBD1 (5 bases). Sequencing used blood. The clonotype originates from a man aged 25-45 years with Graves' ophthalmopathy. The CDR3 protein is CAWSAGGPNQPQHF. In DNA, the CDR3 is TGTGCCTGGAGTGCCGGGGGACCCAATCAGCCCCAGCATTTT.